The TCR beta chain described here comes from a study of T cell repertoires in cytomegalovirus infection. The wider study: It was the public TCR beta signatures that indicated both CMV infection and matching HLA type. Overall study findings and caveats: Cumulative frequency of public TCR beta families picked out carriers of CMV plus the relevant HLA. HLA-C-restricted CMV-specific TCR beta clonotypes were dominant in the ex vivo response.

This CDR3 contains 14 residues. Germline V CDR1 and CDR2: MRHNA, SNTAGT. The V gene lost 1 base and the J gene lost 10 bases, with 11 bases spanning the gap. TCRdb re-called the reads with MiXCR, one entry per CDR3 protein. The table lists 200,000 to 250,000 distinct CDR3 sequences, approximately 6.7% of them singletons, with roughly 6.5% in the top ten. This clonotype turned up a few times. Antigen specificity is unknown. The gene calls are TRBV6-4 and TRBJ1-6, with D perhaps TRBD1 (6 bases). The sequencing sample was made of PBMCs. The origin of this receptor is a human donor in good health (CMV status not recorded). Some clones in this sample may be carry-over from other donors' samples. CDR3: CASSDWGGQSPLHF. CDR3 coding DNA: TGTGCCAGCAGTGACTGGGGAGGACAGTCACCCCTCCACTTT.